What follows are 7 T cell receptor beta chains derived from one specimen sequenced in a study of regulatory T cells in long-lasting Graves disease. Arm-PCR of CDR3 regions and iRepertoire HTBI primers were the basis on which TCR beta libraries were built. TCRdb itself ran the multiplex PCR reads through MiXCR, one entry per CDR3 protein. The sample has 350,000 to 450,000 distinct CDR3 sequences, 10% to 15% seen once. Time point reported: newly diagnosed GD, antithyroid drugs for less than 3 months. The TCR library was made from RNA extracted from PBMCs. The same sample was also used in a study of T cells in Graves' hyperthyroidism and ophthalmopathy.

The starting material was peripheral blood mononuclear cells (PBMCs), obtained at new diagnosis, from a patient treated with antithyroid drugs. All receptors come from a woman in her late teens or twenties with Graves disease.

Only one count was recorded for this clonotype. The chain carries TRBV29-1 and TRBJ2-7; 7 bases fit TRBD2. Germline CDR1 and CDR2: SQVTM and ANQGSEA. The CDR3 has 12 amino acids. V dropped 4 bases and J dropped 3; count of bases not matched to a gene: 3. This CDR3 reads CSVVRENYEQYF. The CDR3 nucleotides read TGCAGCGTTGTGCGGGAGAACTACGAGCAGTACTTC.

This clonotype was counted at least ten times. The rearrangement uses TRBV20-1 and TRBJ2-7; D is uncertain. This CDR3 contains 11 residues. V was trimmed by 0 bases and J by 0 bases, leaving 0 bases between them. Germline V gene sequence: CDR1 DFQATT, CDR2 SNEGSKA (reference sequence). The CDR3 DNA reads as TGCAGTGCTAGAGACTCCTACGAGCAGTACTTC. Protein product: CSARDSYEQYF.

This clonotype was counted many times. The V call is TRBV6-1, the J call TRBJ2-1, with 12 bases fitting TRBD1. This CDR3 contains 15 residues. With 7 bases clipped from V and 5 bases from J, the junction kept 6 bases outside the gene matches. The germline gives CDR1 MNHNS, CDR2 SASEGT. The CDR3 sequence: CASTGTGGFNNEQFF. In DNA, the CDR3 is TGTGCCAGCACCGGGACAGGGGGCTTCAACAATGAGCAGTTCTTC.

This clonotype showed up many times. A much larger clone lies a single base off, so this may be a read error. The chain carries TRBV28 and TRBJ2-7; the D gene is possibly TRBD2 (6 bases). The CDR3 loop spans 16 amino acids. The germline CDR1 and CDR2 sequences are MDHEN and SYDVKM. The CDR3 sequence is CASSSPQGAGFYGQYF. CDR3 bases: TGTGCCAGCAGTTCACCCCAGGGAGCGGGTTTTTACGGGCAGTACTTC.

At least ten counts were recorded for this clonotype. This chain links TRBV6-1 with TRBJ1-2; unclear D gene. The V end lost 0 bases, the J end lost 4 bases, and 18 bases lay between the germline ends. Germline values: CDR1 MNHNS, CDR2 SASEGT. The CDR3 loop spans 17 amino acids. CDR3 residues: CASSEALRRVRGYGYTF. Here the CDR3 DNA reads TGTGCCAGCAGTGAAGCGTTGCGACGCGTTCGCGGCTATGGCTACACCTTC.

In this sample, this clonotype turned up many times. The J gene is TRBJ2-1, the V gene TRBV28; D is possibly TRBD2 (5 bases). V dropped 2 bases and J dropped 5 bases, with 22 bases sitting between them. The CDR3 contains 18 residues. From germline, CDR1 is MDHEN and CDR2 SYDVKM. The CDR3 here is CASSLGEFWTLQNNEQFF. The CDR3 nucleotides read TGTGCCAGCAGTTTAGGGGAGTTCTGGACTTTGCAAAACAATGAGCAGTTCTTC.

This clonotype has only a few counts. V gene TRBV4-1 combines with J gene TRBJ1-1; TRBD1 matches at 7 bases. Germline assignment: CDR1 MGHRA and CDR2 YSYEKL. V shed 1 base, J shed 1 base, and the junction held 21 bases outside the gene matches. The CDR3 has 21 residues. This CDR3 is CASSQAWGQTFAGLRNTEAFF. The CDR3 DNA sequence: TGCGCCAGCAGCCAAGCGTGGGGACAGACATTTGCGGGCTTGAGGAACACTGAAGCTTTCTTT.